This TCR beta chain appears in the sequencing data of a study of T cell responses to AZD1222 COVID-19 vaccine. Assay used: immunoSEQ multiplex PCR; TCRdb lists only in-frame clones, some missing. This table has 95,000 to 110,000 clones, over 70% appearing once. This CDR3 spans 14 amino acids. With 5 bases clipped from V and 8 bases from J, the junction kept 7 bases outside the gene matches. CDR1 and CDR2 (germline): SGHTA, FQGNSA. This chain links TRBV7-2 with TRBJ1-4; 8 nucleotides match TRBD1. Sequencing was performed on peripheral blood, taken on day 0 of AZD1222 vaccination. This TCR derives from an adult in good health. For the CDR3, the DNA is TGTGCCAGCAGCCACAGGGGGTCGAGAGAAAAACTGTTTTTT. Translating it yields CASSHRGSREKLFF.